A selection of T cell receptor beta chains follows, all from one sample in a study of spatial heterogeneity in lung cancer. TCRdb itself ran the 5' RACE reads through MiXCR, one entry per CDR3 protein. The sample holds about 95,000 distinct CDR3 sequences, under 9% seen once. The sequencing used PBMCs, collected at surgery. These TCRs come from a male donor with early-stage non-small cell lung cancer. Each CDR3 is given with its conserved first and last residue. Each record gives: CDR3 DNA, CDR3 protein, V gene, D gene, clone size, J gene. D genes are given only for firm matches. Only part of the rows carry a size: once, few, many, or a class if the clone is expanded.

TGTGCCAGCAGCCTTTATGGCGGGGACCCTCCCTCGACCCAGTACTTC CASSLYGGDPPSTQYF TRBV7-2 NA many TRBJ2-5
TGTGCCAGCAGCTTATCAGGGGCCCTAAATGAAAAACTGTTTTTT CASSLSGALNEKLFF TRBV7-9 NA NA TRBJ1-4
TGTGCCAGCAGCGGACTAGCGGGGGGACTGATCGGGGAGCTGTTTTTT CASSGLAGGLIGELFF TRBV7-2 TRBD2 few TRBJ2-2
TGCAGTGCCGAGAAGAGACGGGAGAGTACAGATACGCAGTATTTT CSAEKRRESTDTQYF TRBV20-1 NA NA TRBJ2-3
TGCAGCGTTGAAGATCCTAGGGATCGGGAGACCCAGTACTTC CSVEDPRDRETQYF TRBV29-1 NA few TRBJ2-5
TGTGCCAGCAGCGAAGGGACAGGGCGCACAGATACGCAGTATTTT CASSEGTGRTDTQYF TRBV28 TRBD1 many TRBJ2-3
TGTGCCAGCAGTGAAGCGCTTGACCTCACTGAAGCTTTCTTT CASSEALDLTEAFF TRBV2 NA many TRBJ1-1
TGTGCCAGCAGCGTAGGGGGTTTGTACAATGAGCAGTTCTTC CASSVGGLYNEQFF TRBV9 NA NA TRBJ2-1
TGTGCCAGCAGTCTCTTCCTTAGCGGGAGGGCCATAAATACGCAGTATTTT CASSLFLSGRAINTQYF TRBV28 TRBD2 few TRBJ2-3
TGTGCCTGGAGCAAAATAGAAGATACGCAGTATTTT CAWSKIEDTQYF TRBV30 NA NA TRBJ2-3
TGCAGTGCTAGAGAAGGGACTAGCTTTGGCACCGGGGAGCTGTTTTTT CSAREGTSFGTGELFF TRBV20-1 TRBD2 few TRBJ2-2
TGTGCCAGCAGCGTTCTAGCGGGAGGCCACCAAGAGACCCAGTACTTC CASSVLAGGHQETQYF TRBV9 TRBD2 many TRBJ2-5
TGTGCCAGCAGCATCCTAGGGGGCGAGCAGTACTTC CASSILGGEQYF TRBV7-2 NA few TRBJ2-7
TGTGCCAGTAGCTTCCGGGACTACCAAGAGACCCAGTACTTC CASSFRDYQETQYF TRBV19 NA NA TRBJ2-5
TGTGCCACCAGTGATTACCCGGACAAGGTCGGGTCCTACGAGCAGTACTTC CATSDYPDKVGSYEQYF TRBV24-1 NA NA TRBJ2-7
TGTGCCAGCAGCTTCAACCCAGGACAAGAGACCCAGTACTTC CASSFNPGQETQYF TRBV7-2 NA few TRBJ2-5